This TCR beta chain was retrieved from a study of PD-L1 blockade in urothelial cancer. Study as a whole: Atezolizumab 1,200 mg was given intravenously every 3 weeks, starting 2014.

This CDR3 spans 16 amino acids. V trimming: 2 bases; J trimming: 4 bases; junction bases outside the gene matches: 11. Germline CDR1 reads MGHDK; CDR2 reads SYGVNS. Clones were read by immunoSEQ multiplex PCR, and TCRdb kept only the in-frame ones, dropping some. Found here are roughly 95,000 clones, around 87% of them singletons; the top ten hold 2% to 2.5%. Time point indicated: pretreatment peripheral blood. The sequenced sample was PBMCs, obtained around atezolizumab (anti-PD-L1) treatment. The sequence was obtained from a man aged 55 to 70 with urothelial cancer. The chain uses TRBV25-1 and TRBJ2-7; 7 bases are a match to TRBD2. The CDR3 reads CASSEPSTSNRYEQYF. The CDR3 bases are TGTGCCAGCAGTGAACCCTCGACTAGCAACCGGTACGAGCAGTACTTC.